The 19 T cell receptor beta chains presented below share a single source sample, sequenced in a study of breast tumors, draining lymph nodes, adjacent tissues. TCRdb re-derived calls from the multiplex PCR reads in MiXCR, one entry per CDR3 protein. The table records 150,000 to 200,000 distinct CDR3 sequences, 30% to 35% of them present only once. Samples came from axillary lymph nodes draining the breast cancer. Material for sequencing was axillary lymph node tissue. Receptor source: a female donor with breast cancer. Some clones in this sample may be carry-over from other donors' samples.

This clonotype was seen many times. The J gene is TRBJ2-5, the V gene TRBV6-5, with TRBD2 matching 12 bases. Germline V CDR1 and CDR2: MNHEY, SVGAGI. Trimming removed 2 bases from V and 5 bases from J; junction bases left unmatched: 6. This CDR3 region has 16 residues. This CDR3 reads CASSYPSGGARETQYF. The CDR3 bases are TGTGCCAGCAGTTACCCTAGCGGGGGGGCTCGGGAGACCCAGTACTTC.

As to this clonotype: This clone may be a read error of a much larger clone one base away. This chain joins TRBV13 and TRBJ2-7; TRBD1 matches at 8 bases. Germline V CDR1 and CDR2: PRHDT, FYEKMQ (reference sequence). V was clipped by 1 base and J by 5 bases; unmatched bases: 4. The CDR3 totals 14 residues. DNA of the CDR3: TGTGCCAGCAGCTTAGCGCAGGGGGCACACGAGCAGTACTTC. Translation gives CASSLAQGAHEQYF.

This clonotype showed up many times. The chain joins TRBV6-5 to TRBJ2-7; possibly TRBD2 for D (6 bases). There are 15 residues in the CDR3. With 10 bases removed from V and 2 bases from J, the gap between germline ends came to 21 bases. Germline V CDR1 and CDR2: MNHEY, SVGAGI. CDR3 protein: CATRLAWGTAYEQYF. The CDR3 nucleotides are TGTGCCACCCGGCTGGCGTGGGGGACTGCCTACGAGCAGTACTTC.

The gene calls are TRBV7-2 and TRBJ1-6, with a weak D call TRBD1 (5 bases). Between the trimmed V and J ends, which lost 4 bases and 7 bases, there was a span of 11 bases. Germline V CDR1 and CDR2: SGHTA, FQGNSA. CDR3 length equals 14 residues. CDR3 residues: CASSYRDGNSPLHF. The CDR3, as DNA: TGTGCCAGCAGCTACCGGGACGGCAATTCACCCCTCCACTTT.

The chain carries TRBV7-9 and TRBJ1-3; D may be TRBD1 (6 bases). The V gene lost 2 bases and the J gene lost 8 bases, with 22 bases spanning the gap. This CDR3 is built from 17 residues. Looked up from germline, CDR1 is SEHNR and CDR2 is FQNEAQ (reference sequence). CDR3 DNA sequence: TGTGCCAGCAGCTTAAACAGCGACGGGGGCTATGGCTACACCATATATTTT. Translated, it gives CASSLNSDGGYGYTIYF. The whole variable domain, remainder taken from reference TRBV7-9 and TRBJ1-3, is DTGVSQNPRHKITKRGQNVTFRCDPISEHNRLYWYRQTLGQGPEFLTYFQNEAQLEKSRLLSDRFSAERPKGSFSTLEIQRTEQGDSAMYLCASSLNSDGGYGYTIYFGEGSWLTVV.

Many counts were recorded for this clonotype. CDR3 region: CAWTDGSFNQPQHF. Written as DNA, the CDR3 is TGTGCCTGGACGGACGGGTCCTTCAATCAGCCCCAGCATTTT. The chain couples TRBV30 to TRBJ1-5; D call uncertain. This CDR3 is 14 amino acids long. Per the germline V gene, CDR1 is GTSNPN and CDR2 is SVGIG (reference sequence). Trimming took off 4 bases at V and 3 bases at J, with 13 bases between the two ends. The variable domain in full, with the rest retrieved from reference TRBV30 and TRBJ1-5, is SQTIHQWPATLVQPVGSPLSLECTVEGTSNPNLYWYRQAAGRGLQLLFYSVGIGQISSEVPQNLSASRPQDRQFILSSKKLLLSDSGFYLCAWTDGSFNQPQHFGDGTRLSIL.

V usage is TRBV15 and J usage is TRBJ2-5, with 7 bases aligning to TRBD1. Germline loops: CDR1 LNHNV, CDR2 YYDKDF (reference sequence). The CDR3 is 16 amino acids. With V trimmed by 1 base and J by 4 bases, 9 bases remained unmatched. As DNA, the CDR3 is TGTGCCACCAGCAGAGGGGGTAGCGAGGGGGCAGAGACCCAGTACTTC. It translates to CATSRGGSEGAETQYF.

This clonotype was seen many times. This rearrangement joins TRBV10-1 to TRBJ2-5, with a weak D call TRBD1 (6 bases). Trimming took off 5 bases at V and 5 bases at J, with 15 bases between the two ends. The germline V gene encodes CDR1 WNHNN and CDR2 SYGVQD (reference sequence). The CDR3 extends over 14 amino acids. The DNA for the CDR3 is TGCGCCAGCAGTCGAAGGGGGTACAATGAGACCCAGTACTTC. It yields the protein CASSRRGYNETQYF.

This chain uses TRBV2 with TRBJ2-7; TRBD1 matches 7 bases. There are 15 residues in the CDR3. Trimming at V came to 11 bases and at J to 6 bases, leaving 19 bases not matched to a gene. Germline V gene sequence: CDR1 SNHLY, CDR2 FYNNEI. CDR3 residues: CASVGEPSTGIEQYF. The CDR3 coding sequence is TGTGCCTCAGTGGGAGAGCCCTCGACAGGGATCGAGCAGTACTTC. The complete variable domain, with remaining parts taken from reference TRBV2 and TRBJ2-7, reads EPEVTQTPSHQVTQMGQEVILRCVPISNHLYFYWYRQILGQKVEFLVSFYNNEISEKSEIFDDQFSVERPDGSNFTLKIRSTKLEDSAMYFCASVGEPSTGIEQYFGPGTRLTVT.

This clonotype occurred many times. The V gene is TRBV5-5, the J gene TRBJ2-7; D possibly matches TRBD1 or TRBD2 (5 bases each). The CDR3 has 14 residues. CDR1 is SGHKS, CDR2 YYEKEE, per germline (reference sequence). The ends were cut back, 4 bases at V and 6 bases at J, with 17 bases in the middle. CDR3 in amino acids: CASSQGPESGEQYF. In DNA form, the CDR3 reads TGTGCCAGCAGCCAGGGACCCGAAAGTGGCGAGCAGTACTTC. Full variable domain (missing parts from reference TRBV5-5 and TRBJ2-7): DAGVTQSPTHLIKTRGQQVTLRCSPISGHKSVSWYQQVLGQGPQFIFQYYEKEERGRGNFPDRFSARQFPNYSSELNVNALLLGDSALYLCASSQGPESGEQYFGPGTRLTVT.

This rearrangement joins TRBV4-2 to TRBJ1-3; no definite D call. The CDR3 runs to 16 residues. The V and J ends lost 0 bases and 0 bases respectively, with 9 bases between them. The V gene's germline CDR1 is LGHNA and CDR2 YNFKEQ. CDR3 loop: CASSQDGHSSGNTIYF. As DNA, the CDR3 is TGTGCCAGCAGCCAAGACGGCCACAGCTCTGGAAACACCATATATTTT.

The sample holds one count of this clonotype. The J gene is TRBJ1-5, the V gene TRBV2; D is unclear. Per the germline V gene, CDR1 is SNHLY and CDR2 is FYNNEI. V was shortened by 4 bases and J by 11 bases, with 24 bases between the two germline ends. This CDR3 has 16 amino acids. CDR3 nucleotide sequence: TGTGCCAGCAGTGTTGGTATGGGTGACGGGAGGAAGACCCAGCATTTT. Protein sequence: CASSVGMGDGRKTQHF.

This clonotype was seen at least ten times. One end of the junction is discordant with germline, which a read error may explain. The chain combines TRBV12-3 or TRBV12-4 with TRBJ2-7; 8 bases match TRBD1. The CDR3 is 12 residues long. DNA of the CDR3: TGTGCCAGCAGTTTAGCATTCGGACAGGGTTGCTTC. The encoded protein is CASSLAFGQGCF.

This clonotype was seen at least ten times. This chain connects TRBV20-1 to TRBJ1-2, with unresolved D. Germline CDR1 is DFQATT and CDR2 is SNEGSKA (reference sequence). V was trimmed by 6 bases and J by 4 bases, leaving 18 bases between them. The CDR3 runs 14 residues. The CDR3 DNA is TGCAGTGCCCCTCCAGAGAGAAACCCCTATGGCTACACCTTC. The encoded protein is CSAPPERNPYGYTF.

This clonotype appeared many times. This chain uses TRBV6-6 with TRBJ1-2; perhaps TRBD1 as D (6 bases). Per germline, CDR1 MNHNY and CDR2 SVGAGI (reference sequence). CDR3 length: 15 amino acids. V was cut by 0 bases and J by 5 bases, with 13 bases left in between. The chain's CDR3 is CASSYSGAGIYGYTF. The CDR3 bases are TGTGCCAGCAGTTACTCGGGGGCAGGGATATATGGCTACACCTTC.

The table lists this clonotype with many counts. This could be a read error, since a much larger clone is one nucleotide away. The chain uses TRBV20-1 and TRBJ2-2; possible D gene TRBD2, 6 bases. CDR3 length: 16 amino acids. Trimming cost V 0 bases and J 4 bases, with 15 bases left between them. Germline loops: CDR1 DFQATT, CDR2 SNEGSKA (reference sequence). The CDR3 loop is CSARDGYGGPTGELFF. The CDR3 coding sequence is TGCAGTGCTAGAGATGGTTACGGAGGGCCCACCGGGGAGCTGTTTTTT.

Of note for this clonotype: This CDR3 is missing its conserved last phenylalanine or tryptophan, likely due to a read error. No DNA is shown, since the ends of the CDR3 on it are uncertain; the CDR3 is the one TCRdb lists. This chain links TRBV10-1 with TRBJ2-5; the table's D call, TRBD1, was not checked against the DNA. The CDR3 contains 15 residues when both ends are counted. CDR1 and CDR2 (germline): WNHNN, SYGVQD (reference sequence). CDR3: CASSRTGDYGYTFGS.

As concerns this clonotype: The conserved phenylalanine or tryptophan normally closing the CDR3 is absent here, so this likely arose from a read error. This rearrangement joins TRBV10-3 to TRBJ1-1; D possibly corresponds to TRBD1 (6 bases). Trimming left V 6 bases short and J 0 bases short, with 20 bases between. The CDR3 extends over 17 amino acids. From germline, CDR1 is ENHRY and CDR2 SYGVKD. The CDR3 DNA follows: TGTGCCATCAGGGAAGGGGGGGTCGCCCGGATGAACACTGAAGCTTTCCTT. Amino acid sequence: CAIREGGVARMNTEAFL.

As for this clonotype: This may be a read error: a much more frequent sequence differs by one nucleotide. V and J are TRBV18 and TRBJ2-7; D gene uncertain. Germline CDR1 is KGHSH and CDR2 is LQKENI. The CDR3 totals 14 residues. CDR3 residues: CASSPGLGGYGQYF. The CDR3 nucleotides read TGTGCCAGCTCACCCGGTCTAGGTGGCTACGGGCAGTACTTC.